Following are 2 T cell receptor beta chains from one sample sequenced in a study of T cells in Graves' hyperthyroidism and ophthalmopathy. There were TCR beta CDR3 regions amplified from RNA transcripts. An initial round of RT-PCR targeting the TCR CDR3 relied on the HTBI primer set. TCRdb re-analysed the multiplex PCR reads in MiXCR, keeping a single row per CDR3 protein. This sample has roughly 300,000 distinct CDR3 sequences; approximately 15% occur once, and the top ten carry about 22%. Source material: blood. Receptors were obtained from a woman under 40 with Graves' hyperthyroidism.

This clonotype was seen only a few times. The V and J genes are TRBV6-6 and TRBJ1-4; a weak D match, TRBD1 (5 bases). Between the trimmed V and J ends, which lost 0 bases and 7 bases, there was a span of 9 bases. CDR3 length: 14 amino acids. Germline values: CDR1 MNHNY, CDR2 SVGAGI (reference sequence). CDR3 nucleotide sequence: TGTGCCAGCAGTTACTCAAGGGGCGTTGAAAAACTGTTTTTT. It codes for CASSYSRGVEKLFF.

This clonotype was recorded many times. The chain employs TRBV29-1 and TRBJ1-5, with D perhaps TRBD1 (5 bases). The germline gives CDR1 SQVTM, CDR2 ANQGSEA. The CDR3 runs 13 residues. Trimming removed 7 bases from V and 3 bases from J, with 13 bases in between. The CDR3 DNA follows: TGCAGCGCCGTGACAGCTCTCAATCAGCCCCAGCATTTT. It encodes CSAVTALNQPQHF.